The source of this TCR beta chain is a study of persistence of HIV-infected CD4 T cells. CDR1 is LNHDA, CDR2 SQIVND, per germline (reference sequence). V was clipped by 7 bases and J by 2 bases, with 24 bases between them. CDR3 length: 19 residues. Overlapping HIV-1 Gag 15-mer peptides at 0.8 to 1 ug per peptide per mL were used. Sorted nonresponding memory CD4+ T cells were CD40L-negative, CD69-negative, CD45RO-high. The immunoSEQ assay was version 4, run in survey mode. Data came from immunoSEQ multiplex PCR; TCRdb stores just in-frame clones and leaves some out. The sample contains 50,000 to 65,000 clones, 70% to 75% of which appear only once. Regarding this clone: No antigen is known for it.

The sequencing here drew on CD4+ T cells sorted from PBMCs after approximately 20-hour stimulation, taken from a patient who received antiretroviral therapy. V usage is TRBV19 and J usage is TRBJ2-6; the D gene is possibly TRBD2 (6 bases). The TCR comes from an adult man with HIV who was CMV-seropositive. The CDR3 DNA follows: TGTGCCAGTACAAAGCGATCCCCGGGACTGGAGGCTGGGGCCAACGTCCTGACTTTC. This sequence encodes CASTKRSPGLEAGANVLTF.